This TCR beta chain was identified in a study of T cell responses to AZD1222 COVID-19 vaccine. Libraries were prepared by immunoSEQ multiplex PCR; TCRdb keeps only in-frame clonotypes and omits some of them. Among some 130,000 clones listed, just over 90% were seen once. Germline V gives CDR1 MNHEY, CDR2 SMNVEV (reference sequence). The CDR3 runs 15 residues. Trimming stripped 4 bases from V and 8 bases from J, with 17 bases between. The material sequenced was peripheral blood, taken on day 0 of AZD1222 vaccination. The chain recombines TRBV27 with TRBJ1-4; D may be TRBD1 (5 bases). This sequence was found in an adult in good health. The CDR3 loop reads CASSSSVIGGEKLFF. DNA of the CDR3: TGTGCCAGCAGTTCCTCGGTAATCGGGGGGGAAAAACTGTTTTTT.